This TCR beta chain was obtained from a study of cytomegalovirus exposure and HLA in healthy donors. Study background: The approximately 690 first-cohort repertoires and the approximately 110 validation repertoires shared the same platform, a later analysis reported.

Study observations and caveats: The classifier reportedly diagnosed cytomegalovirus status with high specificity and sensitivity. In a later analysis, first-cohort TCR clusters were found to tend to co-occur in the 130 or so validation repertoires.

The CDR3 consists of 18 residues. Per the germline V gene, CDR1 is SGHRS and CDR2 is YFSETQ. V shed 3 bases, J shed 0 bases, and the junction held 7 bases outside the gene matches. Sequencing was performed with immunoSEQ multiplex PCR; in TCRdb, only in-frame clones are kept and a portion is missing. This table has 100,000 to 150,000 clones, 80% to 90% appearing once. Notes on this clone: The antigen is unknown.

The chain carries TRBV5-1 and TRBJ2-5; the match to TRBD2 covers 14 bases. The TCR sequence derives from a woman aged 18 to 35 in good health and CMV-seronegative. The specimen was PBMCs. The CDR3 sequence is CASSSGTSGSRYQETQYF. CDR3 in DNA: TGCGCCAGCAGCTCAGGGACTAGCGGGAGTAGGTACCAAGAGACCCAGTACTTC.